This T cell receptor beta chain was recovered during a study of CD4 T cells in relation to SARS-CoV-2 and coronaviruses. The overall study: The HLA restriction of the shared crossreactive spike epitopes was mapped. General study results and limits: Each donor contributed either pre-pandemic or post-infection samples, not both. Crossreactivity was assessed only for spike protein, not other viral proteins.

Worth noting for this clone: What it recognizes is unknown.

The protocol was immunoSEQ multiplex PCR, while the TCRdb copy is restricted to in-frame clones and leaves out a portion. The table has tens of thousands of clones, just over 90% seen once. The CDR3 contains 15 residues. With V trimmed by 5 bases and J by 3 bases, 5 bases remained unmatched. The germline V gene encodes CDR1 SGHTA and CDR2 FQGTGA. Material: naive CD4+ T cells from PBMCs. Regarding subset: naive CD4+ T cells isolated by negative enrichment. The chain uses TRBV7-3 and TRBJ2-3, with 10 positions matching TRBD2. This clonotype was sampled from an adult with COVID-19. CDR3 sequence: CASSPAGGETDTQYF. Here the CDR3 DNA reads TGTGCCAGCAGCCCAGCGGGAGGGGAAACAGATACGCAGTATTTT.